Described below is a single TCR beta chain sequence and its context. The clone's antigen remains unknown. This entry is derived from a study of T cells expressing NK-cell markers (dated by TCRdb to 2020 to 2022). Describing the broader study: Three sorted T-cell subsets (CD3+CD56+NKG2C+, CD3+CD56+NKG2C- and CD3+CD56-NKG2C+) from 8 or 9 donors had their TCR beta-chain repertoires profiled. Seven of the eight sequenced donors were HCMV-seropositive and one was HCMV-seronegative. Randomly selected healthy volunteers, three men and five women, were used as the eight sequenced donors. The libraries were sequenced on Illumina HiSeq 2000/2500, MiSeq or NextSeq, producing 2 x 150 bp reads.

The CDR3 runs 14 amino acids, cysteine and phenylalanine included. The protein alone is recorded here. According to the germline V gene, CDR1 reads SGHNT and CDR2 reads YENEEA. The listed sequencing device is Illumina HiSeq 2000. The TCR beta cDNA libraries were made using 5'RACE template switching, a step that added both a universal primer site and unique molecular identifiers. Synthesis of cDNA was primed from the TCR beta constant segment and was followed by two consecutive PCR amplification steps. Turning to the authors' computational methods: Reads were demultiplexed and grouped by UMI with MIGEC, and clonotypes were assembled and quantified with MiTCR. To remove erroneous sequences, TCR cDNA sequences were retained only when supported by two or more reads. The tcR package was used for downstream repertoire analysis, with clonotypes matched between fractions based on CDR3 nucleotide sequence plus V segment. VDJmatch was used to annotate antigen specificity against VDJdb, with one amino acid substitution in CDR3 allowed. Each CDR3 protein sequence appears as one entry after TCRdb reprocessed the reads, and no DNA is included. TCRdb's processing, not the study's, gives the V and J calls here. Per the sample table, the count is some 340,000 distinct CDR3 sequences. Clones ranked in the top ten supply over 4% of the sample.

HCMV-specific IgG was detected in serum with a commercial ELISA kit to determine HCMV serostatus. Ficoll density gradient centrifugation was used to isolate peripheral blood mononuclear cells from blood. What the authors observed across the whole study: It remained unclear whether the expanded NKG2C-expressing T cell clones were specific for HCMV antigens. In six or seven donors, the dominant CD3+CD56+NKG2C+ clonotypes ranked among the top 10 CD8+ clonotypes, making up about 1.0-7.5% of CD8+ T cells. Those dominant clonotypes were again the most abundant among CD3+CD56-NKG2C+ cells in a few donors, at about 25-60.1%.

The sequenced material came from blood T cells: a sorted CD56 or NKG2C T cell subset, CD4+ or CD8+ T cells, or bulk PBMC T cells (not recorded which). The sequence joins TRBV11-3 to TRBJ2-3; TCRdb's D call, TRBD1, is unchecked because there is no DNA. The clonotype originates from a man aged 18-75 years in good health. The CDR3 region: CASSLSGSQDTQYF.